Shown below are 15 T cell receptor beta chains from a single sample sequenced in a study of T-cell memory formation after mild COVID-19. Each CDR3 protein is one row after TCRdb ran MiXCR on the 5' RACE reads. The table shows hundreds of thousands of distinct CDR3 sequences, with approximately 19% occurring only once. Source material: PBMCs or a T cell subset sorted from them (not recorded which). All receptors derive from a man aged 18-30 years who had mild COVID-19 (a few samples of this study predate the infection). Cell type and time point are not known.

The chain uses TRBV7-2 and TRBJ2-3; D possibly corresponds to TRBD2 (6 bases). Germline CDR1 reads SGHTA; CDR2 reads FQGNSA. V was shortened by 3 bases and J by 4 bases, with 17 bases between the two germline ends. This CDR3 is 16 amino acids long. The CDR3 sequence: CASSFRSGVGADTQYF. CDR3 in DNA: TGTGCCAGCAGCTTCCGGTCGGGGGTTGGGGCAGATACGCAGTATTTT.

This clonotype appeared a few times. The chain recombines TRBV12-3 or TRBV12-4 with TRBJ2-7, with D tentatively TRBD2 (6 bases). The V and J ends lost 5 bases and 3 bases respectively, with 11 bases between them. CDR3 length: 13 amino acids. The CDR3 DNA reads as TGTGCCAGCAGTATTGGACTAAGCTACGAGCAGTACTTC. The encoded protein is CASSIGLSYEQYF.

The chain combines TRBV12-3 or TRBV12-4 with TRBJ1-3; D not resolved. The V gene lost 6 bases and the J gene lost 4 bases, with 13 bases spanning the gap. This CDR3 contains 14 residues. CDR3 coding DNA: TGTGCCAGCAGCTCGACCGGAGAGGGAAACACCATATATTTT. Amino acid sequence: CASSSTGEGNTIYF.

The rearrangement links TRBV12-3 or TRBV12-4 to TRBJ2-3; 7 nucleotides align to TRBD1. V lost 6 bases to trimming and J lost 5 bases; unmatched junction nucleotides: 8. The CDR3 sequence is 14 residues long. CDR3 sequence (DNA): TGTGCCAGCAGGGCAGGGGGATTGGAAGATACGCAGTATTTT. As protein: CASRAGGLEDTQYF.

There are a few counts of this clonotype. V gene TRBV4-2 combines with J gene TRBJ2-5; 8 bases align to TRBD2. CDR1 is LGHNA, CDR2 YNFKEQ, per germline. The CDR3 spans 14 residues. Trimming at V came to 1 base and at J to 5 bases, leaving 3 bases not matched to a gene. Here the CDR3 DNA reads TGTGCCAGCAGCCAAGGTCCTAGCGGGGAGACCCAGTACTTC. Protein sequence: CASSQGPSGETQYF.

With respect to this clonotype: This may stem from a read error, because a much larger clone lies one nucleotide away. The genes are TRBV20-1 and TRBJ1-3, with D hard to call. The germline gives CDR1 DFQATT, CDR2 SNEGSKA (reference sequence). This CDR3 has 11 amino acids. The CDR3 reads CSDRGAGFVYF. The CDR3 DNA reads as TGCAGTGATAGAGGAGCCGGATTTGTATATTTT.

The V gene is TRBV11-2, the J gene TRBJ1-1; D remains ambiguous. Trimming took 7 bases from V and 1 from J, leaving 10 bases between them. Germline CDR1 SGHAT, CDR2 FQNNGV. This CDR3 is built from 13 residues. CDR3 coding DNA: TGTGCCAGCACCGAGATCCCGAACACTGAAGCTTTCTTT. This codes for CASTEIPNTEAFF.

This clonotype was observed a few times. The V gene is TRBV5-1, the J gene TRBJ2-5, with 14 bases aligning to TRBD2. Per germline, CDR1 SGHRS and CDR2 YFSETQ. V gave up 4 bases and J gave up 1 base; unmatched junction bases: 3. The length of the CDR3 is 16 residues. The DNA for the CDR3 is TGCGCCAGCAGCGGGACTAGCGGGGGACTCCAAGAGACCCAGTACTTC. Translated, it gives CASSGTSGGLQETQYF.

V gene TRBV20-1 combines with J gene TRBJ2-5, with 8 positions matching TRBD1. J was trimmed by 5 bases and V by 0 bases; bases with no gene match: 14. From germline, CDR1 is DFQATT and CDR2 SNEGSKA (reference sequence). The CDR3 extends over 17 amino acids. The CDR3 DNA sequence: TGCAGTGCTAGAGATCCTGCCGGGCAGGGGGCGGGGGAGACCCAGTACTTC. This codes for CSARDPAGQGAGETQYF.

This clonotype was recorded a few times. V usage is TRBV3-1 and J usage is TRBJ2-1, with D possibly TRBD1 on 5 matching bases. Per germline, CDR1 LGHDT and CDR2 YNNKEL (reference sequence). V lost 0 bases and J 10 bases, leaving 10 bases between the germline ends. The CDR3 has 13 amino acids. The CDR3 loop reads CASSQDRTLEQFF. CDR3 nucleotides: TGTGCCAGCAGCCAAGATAGGACACTAGAGCAGTTCTTC.

This clonotype occurred a few times. This sequence joins TRBV29-1 and TRBJ2-3; D not resolved. Germline V lookup: CDR1 SQVTM, CDR2 ANQGSEA. This CDR3 is built from 11 residues. Deletions cut 8 bases from V and 8 bases from J, with 14 bases between. CDR3 protein: CSHRQVATQYF. CDR3 coding DNA: TGCAGCCACCGGCAAGTAGCTACGCAGTATTTT.

The rearrangement uses TRBV7-2 and TRBJ2-2, with 7 bases lining up with TRBD2. This CDR3 has 18 amino acids. Looked up from germline, CDR1 is SGHTA and CDR2 is FQGNSA. Trimming took 5 bases from V and 0 from J; bases not matched to a gene: 12. The CDR3: CASSPPGLHSSNTGELFF. CDR3 nucleotides: TGTGCCAGCAGCCCTCCGGGACTACACTCTTCGAACACCGGGGAGCTGTTTTTT.

V and J are TRBV20-1 and TRBJ1-5; D is ambiguous. The CDR3 is 12 residues long. V lost 6 bases, J lost 6 bases, and 12 bases lay in between. CDR1 and CDR2 from the germline V gene are DFQATT and SNEGSKA (reference sequence). CDR3: CSARSRSQPQHF. CDR3 in DNA: TGCAGTGCCCGGAGCCGGAGTCAGCCCCAGCATTTT.

This clonotype came up a few times. This chain connects TRBV13 to TRBJ2-7; D is tentatively TRBD1 or TRBD2 (5 bases each). CDR1 is PRHDT and CDR2 is FYEKMQ in the germline V gene (reference sequence). V was pared by 4 bases and J by 3 bases, with 16 bases between. CDR3 length: 15 residues. The CDR3, as DNA: TGTGCCAGCAGCTCGTTACCGGGACGGTACTACGAGCAGTACTTC. It yields the protein CASSSLPGRYYEQYF.

This clonotype was seen a handful of times. V gene TRBV7-2 combines with J gene TRBJ2-5, with TRBD2 identical over 7 bases. This CDR3 has 15 residues. Trimming took 2 bases from V and 4 from J; bases not matched to a gene: 7. Germline CDR1 is SGHTA and CDR2 is FQGNSA. CDR3 region: CASSLSGERLETQYF. In nucleotides, the CDR3 is TGTGCCAGCAGCTTAAGCGGGGAAAGGTTAGAGACCCAGTACTTC.